These 21 T cell receptor beta chains came from one sample sequenced in a study of molecular identifiers for immune sequencing clone quantification. One entry per CDR3 protein, called by TCRdb with MiXCR from the PCR reads. The table records a few hundred thousand distinct CDR3 sequences, about 20% of them present only once. Material for sequencing was naive CD8+ T cells from blood, with Jurkat cell RNA spiked in. Subset noted: FACS-sorted CD8+CD4-CCR7+CD45RA+ naive T cells. The source is a human donor in good health. Some libraries in this study had Jurkat cell RNA spiked in.

Many counts were recorded for this clonotype. The chain is built from TRBV13 and TRBJ1-1; TRBD1 is a possible D gene (6 bases). Deletions cut 3 bases from V and 7 bases from J, with 15 bases between. This CDR3 is 14 amino acids long. CDR1 is PRHDT, CDR2 FYEKMQ, per germline (reference sequence). The CDR3 DNA is TGTGCCAGCAGCTTGGAAGGGGGGCGGGTTGAAGCTTTCTTT. Protein sequence: CASSLEGGRVEAFF.

This clonotype was counted many times. In DNA, the CDR3 is TGTGCCTGGAGTGTACATGGAAATCAGCCCCAGCATTTT. Protein sequence: CAWSVHGNQPQHF. The chain combines TRBV30 with TRBJ1-5; no clear D gene. The CDR3 totals 13 residues. The germline gives CDR1 GTSNPN, CDR2 SVGIG (reference sequence). The V and J ends lost 0 bases and 4 bases respectively, with 7 bases between them.

This clonotype has a handful of counts. The chain uses TRBV20-1 and TRBJ1-1; possible D gene TRBD1, 5 bases. With 1 base removed from V and 1 base from J, the gap between germline ends came to 19 bases. The CDR3 loop spans 17 amino acids. CDR1 DFQATT and CDR2 SNEGSKA come from the germline V gene (reference sequence). The CDR3 region has the DNA TGCAGTGCTAGAGTTCCGGGGGGTTTAGCGGCGAACACTGAAGCTTTCTTT. Encoded protein: CSARVPGGLAANTEAFF.

This clonotype has ten or more counts. V gene TRBV20-1 combines with J gene TRBJ1-4; D ambiguous. Germline assignment: CDR1 DFQATT and CDR2 SNEGSKA (reference sequence). Between the trimmed V and J ends, which lost 0 bases and 8 bases, there was a span of 4 bases. The CDR3 extends over 11 amino acids. The CDR3 region has the DNA TGCAGTGCTAGAGAGACGGAAAAACTGTTTTTT. It encodes CSARETEKLFF.

As for this clonotype: A much larger clone lies a single base off, so this may be a read error. The chain joins TRBV7-2 to TRBJ1-1; the D gene is possibly TRBD1 (5 bases). CDR3 length: 15 amino acids. CDR1 is SGHTA and CDR2 is FQGNSA in the germline V gene. The CDR3 coding sequence is TGTGACAGCAGCCTCACCGGGGGATCGAACACTGAAGCTTTCTTT. Its protein is CDSSLTGGSNTEAFF. Full variable domain (remainder filled in from reference TRBV7-2 and TRBJ1-1): GAGVSQSPSNKVTEKGKDVELRCDPISGHTALYWYRQSLGQGLEFLIYFQGNSAPDKSGLPSDRFSAERTGGSVSTLTIQRTQQEDSAVYLCDSSLTGGSNTEAFFGQGTRLTVV.

As for this clonotype: At one of its ends the junction is not consistent with the germline gene, which may arise from a read error. The chain is built from TRBV28 and TRBJ1-1; unclear D gene. The CDR3 runs to 14 residues. CDR1 and CDR2 from the germline V gene are MDHEN and SYDVKM. The CDR3 DNA follows: TGTGCCAGCACCCTCGGGCTATCGAACACTGAAGCTTCCTTT. Amino acids: CASTLGLSNTEASF.

This chain connects TRBV5-1 to TRBJ2-4, with D possibly being TRBD2 (6 bases). Germline values: CDR1 SGHRS, CDR2 YFSETQ. Trimming pared 1 base from V and 7 bases from J, leaving 15 bases between. The CDR3 is 15 amino acids. The CDR3 DNA sequence: TGCGCCAGCAGCTTGTCAGGCGGGATTGTGAACATTCAGTACTTC. It encodes CASSLSGGIVNIQYF.

This clonotype turned up a few times. The chain combines TRBV7-9 with TRBJ1-3; 7 bases agree with TRBD1. The CDR3 loop spans 16 amino acids. Germline CDR1 reads SEHNR; CDR2 reads FQNEAQ (reference sequence). V was clipped by 5 bases and J by 0 bases; unmatched bases: 7. CDR3 bases: TGTGCCAGCAGCATTACGACAGGGACCTCTGGAAACACCATATATTTT. This translates into CASSITTGTSGNTIYF.

This clonotype was detected ten times or more. The V and J genes are TRBV7-9 and TRBJ1-1, with D possibly matching TRBD1 (6 bases). Germline V gene lookup returns CDR1 SEHNR and CDR2 FQNEAQ (reference sequence). V gave up 4 bases and J gave up 4 bases, with 13 bases separating them. There are 14 residues in the CDR3. The CDR3 coding sequence is TGTGCCAGCAGCTCGGGGGCATTGGGCACTGAAGCTTTCTTT. Its translation: CASSSGALGTEAFF.

The rearrangement links TRBV3-1 to TRBJ2-5; perhaps TRBD2 as D (6 bases). Trimming took off 0 bases at V and 2 bases at J, with 10 bases between the two ends. This CDR3 contains 15 residues. CDR1 and CDR2 (germline): LGHDT, YNNKEL (reference sequence). CDR3 sequence reads: CASSQERDFQETQYF. In DNA, the CDR3 is TGTGCCAGCAGCCAAGAACGGGACTTTCAAGAGACCCAGTACTTC.

This clonotype has only a few counts. This chain connects TRBV6-5 to TRBJ2-7, with unresolved D. In germline, CDR1 is MNHEY, CDR2 SVGAGI. This CDR3 is 15 amino acids long. V was trimmed by 2 bases and J by 0 bases, leaving 11 bases between them. The CDR3 reads CASSYTDETSYEQYF. The DNA for the CDR3 is TGTGCCAGCAGTTACACCGATGAAACCTCCTACGAGCAGTACTTC.

At least ten counts were recorded for this clonotype. The V gene is TRBV7-9, the J gene TRBJ1-1; D is uncertain. With 2 bases removed from V and 11 bases from J, the gap between germline ends came to 9 bases. The CDR3 contains 11 residues. Germline V CDR1 and CDR2: SEHNR, FQNEAQ (reference sequence). For the CDR3, the DNA is TGTGCCAGCAGCTTACGGGTTGACGCTTTCTTT. It encodes CASSLRVDAFF. The full variable domain, its missing parts supplied by reference TRBV7-9 and TRBJ1-1, is DTGVSQNPRHKITKRGQNVTFRCDPISEHNRLYWYRQTLGQGPEFLTYFQNEAQLEKSRLLSDRFSAERPKGSFSTLEIQRTEQGDSAMYLCASSLRVDAFFGQGTRLTVV.

This clonotype was picked up many times. The chain couples TRBV6-2 or TRBV6-3 to TRBJ2-3; no clear D gene. The germline gives CDR1 MNHEY, CDR2 SVGEGT. Deletions cut 1 base from V and 4 bases from J, with 3 bases between. CDR3 length: 12 residues. The CDR3, as DNA: TGTGCCAGCAGTTACTTCGCAGATACGCAGTATTTT. Translation gives CASSYFADTQYF.

This clonotype was picked up a small number of times. This CDR3 is CASSSSPRTSGGGWDTQYF. DNA for the CDR3: TGTGCCAGCAGTTCCAGCCCGCGGACTAGCGGGGGAGGTTGGGATACGCAGTATTTT. The V call is TRBV6-2 or TRBV6-3, the J call TRBJ2-3, with 13 bases aligning to TRBD2. Germline CDR1 MNHEY, CDR2 SVGEGT. CDR3 length equals 19 residues. V was pared by 4 bases and J by 6 bases, with 16 bases of the junction left unmatched.

Notes on this clonotype: Since a much larger clone is just one base distant, this may be a read error. V and J are TRBV28 and TRBJ2-3; TRBD2 matches at 8 bases. The CDR3 is 18 amino acids. J gave up 0 bases and V 8 bases, and 16 bases lay outside the gene matches. The germline gives CDR1 MDHEN, CDR2 SYDVKM. The CDR3 loop is CASGPLWSSGVSTDTQYF. CDR3 bases: TGTGCCAGCGGTCCCCTTTGGAGTAGCGGGGTTAGCACAGATACGCAGTATTTT. Based on the CDR3 plus reference TRBV28 and TRBJ2-3, the full variable domain is DVKVTQSSRYLVKRTGEKVFLECVQDMDHENMFWYRQDPGLGLRLIYFSYDVKMKEKGDIPEGYSVSREKKERFSLILESASTNQTSMYLCASGPLWSSGVSTDTQYFGPGTRLTVL.

This clonotype was counted at least ten times. The chain combines TRBV18 with TRBJ2-3; D is ambiguous. Germline V CDR1 and CDR2: KGHSH, LQKENI. CDR3 size: 13 residues. Deletions cut 0 bases from V and 10 bases from J, with 11 bases between. The CDR3 region has the DNA TGTGCCAGCTCACCACCGGTGGACGAAGCGCAGTATTTT. Its translation is CASSPPVDEAQYF.

This chain links TRBV11-2 with TRBJ2-7; 9 positions match TRBD1. In germline, CDR1 is SGHAT, CDR2 FQNNGV. J gave up 4 bases and V 3 bases, and 4 bases lay outside the gene matches. This CDR3 spans 14 amino acids. CDR3 in DNA: TGTGCCAGCAGCTTCGGGACAGGGAATTACGAGCAGTACTTC. Protein product: CASSFGTGNYEQYF.

In its sample, this clonotype was seen a few times. This rearrangement joins TRBV20-1 to TRBJ2-1; TRBD2 agrees at 9 bases. The length of the CDR3 is 15 residues. Germline V CDR1 and CDR2: DFQATT, SNEGSKA (reference sequence). With V trimmed by 3 bases and J by 3 bases, 6 bases remained unmatched. Here the CDR3 reads CSASATSGRYNEQFF. The CDR3 DNA sequence: TGCAGTGCTAGCGCGACTAGCGGTCGCTACAATGAGCAGTTCTTC.

This clonotype came up many times. This chain uses TRBV5-1 with TRBJ2-7; 9 bases align to TRBD1. V lost 4 bases to trimming and J lost 4 bases; unmatched junction nucleotides: 15. Germline V CDR1 and CDR2: SGHRS, YFSETQ. The CDR3 totals 17 residues. The CDR3 coding sequence is TGCGCCAGCAGCCTATCTCCGGGGACAGGGTATCGGTACGAGCAGTACTTC. This encodes CASSLSPGTGYRYEQYF.

Remarks on this clonotype: This may come from a read error, since a much larger clone is one base off. For the CDR3, the DNA is TGTGCCAGCAGCTCTAGAACGTGTAGCAATCAGCCCCAGCATTTT. Amino acids: CASSSRTCSNQPQHF. V is TRBV7-8 and J is TRBJ1-5; D ambiguous. CDR3 size: 15 residues. Germline CDR1 is SGHVS and CDR2 is FQNEAQ. Between the trimmed V and J ends, which lost 4 bases and 0 bases, there was a span of 10 bases.

This clonotype was observed at least ten times. The chain recombines TRBV9 with TRBJ2-2; TRBD1 might be the D (6 bases). V was cut by 2 bases and J by 3 bases, with 11 bases left in between. The CDR3 runs to 15 residues. Germline CDR1 and CDR2: SGDLS and YYNGEE. The CDR3 region has the DNA TGTGCCAGCAGCGTGGGGACACATCACACCGGGGAGCTGTTTTTT. The encoded protein is CASSVGTHHTGELFF.